Listed below are T cell receptor beta chains from one sample, sequenced in a study of shared clonotypes between healthy human individuals. Profiling relied on immunoSEQ multiplex PCR, and the TCRdb table lists in-frame clones only, not all of them. The sample has roughly 1,500,000 clones; approximately 98% are singletons. The specimen was naive CD4+ T cells sorted from blood. The receptors stem from a man aged 25 to 40 in good health. Both conserved end residues are part of each CDR3.

v_gene: TRBV5-1
len: 15
CDR3aa: CASSLGRVKYNEQFF

v_gene: TRBV18
len: 17
CDR3aa: CASSPLPGQGARETQYF

v_gene: TRBV7-3
len: 15
CDR3aa: CASSLGAGADYGYTF

v_gene: TRBV4-1
len: 18
CDR3aa: CASSQEHIRDGSSYEQYF

v_gene: TRBV19
len: 10
CDR3aa: CASGGTEAFF

v_gene: TRBV27
len: 16
CDR3aa: CASSYSSGSPQETQYF

v_gene: TRBV5-1
len: 12
CDR3aa: CASSLVGTEAFF

v_gene: TRBV19
len: 15
CDR3aa: CASSRRQGAPGEQYF

v_gene: TRBV6-5
len: 15
CDR3aa: CASRPGGILNTEAFF

v_gene: TRBV2
len: 11
CDR3aa: CASSWTVVQYF

v_gene: TRBV18
len: 13
CDR3aa: CASSRGASEKLFF

v_gene: TRBV6-6
len: 16
CDR3aa: CASSYSGGAPRNEQFF

v_gene: TRBV19
len: 14
CDR3aa: CASSITSGSYEQYF

v_gene: TRBV7-2
len: 15
CDR3aa: CASSSPASDRVTQYF

v_gene: TRBV4-1
len: 18
CDR3aa: CASSHADSGSRGTGELFF

v_gene: TRBV5-5
len: 14
CDR3aa: CASKQQDQNTEAFF

v_gene: TRBV9
len: 15
CDR3aa: CASSVVQGTNNEQFF